This T cell receptor (beta chain) is drawn from a study of T-cell reconstitution after alpha-beta-depleted transplantation in children. The junction had 7 bases not matched to a gene; V was cut back by 1 base and J by 5 bases. Germline values: CDR1 SGHNT, CDR2 YENEEA. The CDR3 sequence is 15 residues long. In this sample, this clonotype turned up many times. It was with unique molecular identifiers that the TCRbeta library was prepared. Each CDR3 protein is one row after TCRdb ran MiXCR on the PCR reads. The sample lists under 35,000 distinct CDR3 sequences; 6.3% were seen once. The V and J genes are TRBV11-3 and TRBJ2-7, with 8 bases that match TRBD2. The TCR originated in a male patient between 10 and 17 years old who had a stem cell transplant for acute myeloid leukemia, so the T cells may come from the graft donor. This specimen was PBMCs, mostly from graft donor cells, taken 180 days after TCRalphabeta/CD19-depleted stem cell transplant. In DNA form, the CDR3 reads TGTGCCAGCAGCTTAGTACCGGGAGGGCTTGACGAGCAGTACTTC. Its translation: CASSLVPGGLDEQYF.